This T cell receptor (beta chain) was sequenced for a study of persistence of HIV-infected CD4 T cells. Stimulation used approximately 9.6 ug/mL lysate from CMV-infected fibroblasts. Sorting selected CD4+ T cells upregulating both CD40 ligand and CD69. Donors had CD4+ T cell counts above 400 cells/uL and were CMV-seropositive. In regard to this clone: The antigen remains unidentified.

This was the immunoSEQ version 4 assay in survey mode. The repertoire was sequenced with immunoSEQ multiplex PCR; TCRdb's copy has only in-frame clones and lacks some. The table records under 7,000 clones, roughly 60% of them present only once. The material sequenced was CD4+ T cells sorted from PBMCs after roughly 18-hour stimulation, taken from a patient who received antiretroviral therapy. The TCR comes from an adult man with HIV who was CMV-seropositive.

The chain's CDR3 is CASSQRGQSQETQYF. CDR3 in DNA: TGTGCCAGCAGCCAGAGGGGACAGTCCCAAGAGACCCAGTACTTC. V and J are TRBV3-1 (or the pseudogene TRBV3-2) and TRBJ2-5, with 7 nucleotides matching TRBD1. The germline CDR1 and CDR2 sequences are LGHDT and YNNKEL (reference sequence). The CDR3 runs 15 residues. V was clipped by 3 bases and J by 1 base; unmatched bases: 5.